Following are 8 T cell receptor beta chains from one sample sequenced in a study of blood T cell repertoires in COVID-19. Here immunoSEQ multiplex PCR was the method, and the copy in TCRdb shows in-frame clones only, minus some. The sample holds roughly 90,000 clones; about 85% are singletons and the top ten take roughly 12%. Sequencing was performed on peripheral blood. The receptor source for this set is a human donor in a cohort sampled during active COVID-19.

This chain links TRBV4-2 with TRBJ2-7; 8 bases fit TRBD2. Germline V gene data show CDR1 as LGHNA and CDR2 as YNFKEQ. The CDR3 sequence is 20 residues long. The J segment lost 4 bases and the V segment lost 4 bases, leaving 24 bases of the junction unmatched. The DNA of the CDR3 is TGTGCCAGCAGCCCGAAAGGAGTCGGGAGGGTAGGGGGTTCTGTTTACGAGCAGTACTTC. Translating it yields CASSPKGVGRVGGSVYEQYF.

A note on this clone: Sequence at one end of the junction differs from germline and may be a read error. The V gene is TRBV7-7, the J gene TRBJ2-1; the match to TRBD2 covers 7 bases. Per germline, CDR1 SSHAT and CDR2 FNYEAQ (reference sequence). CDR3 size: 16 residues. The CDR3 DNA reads TGTGCTAGCAGCTCCGGGGCCTTTGGGGGGGATGATGAGCAGTTCTTC. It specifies CASSSGAFGGDDEQFF.

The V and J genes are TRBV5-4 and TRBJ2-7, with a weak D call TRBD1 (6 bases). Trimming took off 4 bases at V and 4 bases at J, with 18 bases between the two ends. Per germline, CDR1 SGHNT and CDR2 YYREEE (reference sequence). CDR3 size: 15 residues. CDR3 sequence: CASSPQGRQPYEQYF. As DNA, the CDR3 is TGTGCCAGCAGCCCCCAGGGGCGGCAGCCTTACGAGCAGTACTTC.

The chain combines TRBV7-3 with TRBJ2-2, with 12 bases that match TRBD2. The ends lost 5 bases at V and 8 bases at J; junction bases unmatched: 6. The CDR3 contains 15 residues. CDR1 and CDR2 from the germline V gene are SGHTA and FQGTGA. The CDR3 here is CASSGGLAGSGELFF. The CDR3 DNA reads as TGTGCCAGCAGCGGGGGACTAGCGGGTTCAGGGGAGCTGTTTTTT.

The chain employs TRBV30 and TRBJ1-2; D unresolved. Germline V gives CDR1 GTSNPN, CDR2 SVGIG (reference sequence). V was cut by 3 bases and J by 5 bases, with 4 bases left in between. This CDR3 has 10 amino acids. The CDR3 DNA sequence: TGTGCCTGGAGACAGTATGGCTACACCTTC. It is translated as CAWRQYGYTF.

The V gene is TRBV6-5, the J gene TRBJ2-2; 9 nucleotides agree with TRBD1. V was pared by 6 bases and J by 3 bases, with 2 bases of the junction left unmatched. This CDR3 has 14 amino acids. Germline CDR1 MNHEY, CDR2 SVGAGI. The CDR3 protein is CASRRTGDTGELFF. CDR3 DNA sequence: TGTGCCAGCAGGCGGACAGGGGACACCGGGGAGCTGTTTTTT.

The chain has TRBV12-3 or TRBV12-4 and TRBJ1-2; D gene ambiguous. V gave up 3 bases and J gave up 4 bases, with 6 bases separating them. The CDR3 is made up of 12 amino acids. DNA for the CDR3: TGTGCCAGCAGTTTTCCGGGCTATGGCTACACCTTC. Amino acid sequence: CASSFPGYGYTF.

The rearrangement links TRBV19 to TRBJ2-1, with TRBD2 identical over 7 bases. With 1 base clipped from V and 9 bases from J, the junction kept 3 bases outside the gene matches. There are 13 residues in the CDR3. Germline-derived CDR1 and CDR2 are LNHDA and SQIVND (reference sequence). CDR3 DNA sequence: TGTGCCAGTAGTATAGGGGCTAGCGGTGAGCAGTTCTTC. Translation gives CASSIGASGEQFF.